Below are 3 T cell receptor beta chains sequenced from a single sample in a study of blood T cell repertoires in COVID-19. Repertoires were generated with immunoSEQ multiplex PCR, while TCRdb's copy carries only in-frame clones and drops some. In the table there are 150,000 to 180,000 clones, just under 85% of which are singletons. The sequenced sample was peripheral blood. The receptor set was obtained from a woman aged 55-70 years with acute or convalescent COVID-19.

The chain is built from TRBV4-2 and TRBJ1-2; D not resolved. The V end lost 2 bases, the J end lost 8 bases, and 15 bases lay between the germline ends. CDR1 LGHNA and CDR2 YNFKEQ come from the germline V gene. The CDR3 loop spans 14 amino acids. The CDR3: CASSQKSGNWGYTF. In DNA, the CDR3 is TGTGCCAGCAGCCAAAAATCCGGGAATTGGGGCTACACCTTC.

In DNA, the CDR3 is TGCGCCAGCAGCTTTTTCCAGGGGCGCGGGACTGAAGCTTTCTTT. This codes for CASSFFQGRGTEAFF. The chain links TRBV5-1 to TRBJ1-1; D might be TRBD1 (6 bases). CDR3 length: 15 amino acids. From germline, CDR1 is SGHRS and CDR2 YFSETQ. V was trimmed by 2 bases and J by 5 bases, leaving 16 bases between them.

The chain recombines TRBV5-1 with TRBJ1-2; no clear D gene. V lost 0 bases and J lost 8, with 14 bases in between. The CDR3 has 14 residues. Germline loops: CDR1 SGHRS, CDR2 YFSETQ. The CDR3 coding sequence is TGCGCCAGCAGCTTGGATTCGGTTGGAGGAGGCTACACCTTC. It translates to CASSLDSVGGGYTF.